Described below is a single T cell receptor (beta chain) sequence and its context. Original methodology: The authors estimated nucleated cell counts from reference gene primer amplification. Clones were sequenced by immunoSEQ multiplex PCR, and TCRdb holds only the in-frame ones, with some missing. The DNA gave D and trimming, while V, J and clone size come from that table. The sample includes about 170,000 clones, approximately 86% of them seen just once. These data come from a study of blood T cell repertoires in COVID-19. Study as a whole: Collection of acute and convalescent COVID-19 samples took place in the United States, Italy and Spain.

Germline assignment: CDR1 SEHNR and CDR2 FQNEAQ (reference sequence). The CDR3 has 16 residues. After removal of 0 bases from V and 2 bases from J, the junction contained 7 bases not matched to a gene. The TCR sequence derives from a woman in her forties or fifties with acute or convalescent COVID-19. The chain recombines TRBV7-9 with TRBJ2-7; TRBD2 matches 7 bases. The sample consisted of peripheral blood. Here the CDR3 reads CASSLAVSGNTYEQYF. CDR3 DNA: TGTGCCAGCAGCTTAGCGGTCAGCGGGAATACCTACGAGCAGTACTTC. Variable domain in full (rest from reference TRBV7-9 and TRBJ2-7): DTGVSQNPRHKITKRGQNVTFRCDPISEHNRLYWYRQTLGQGPEFLTYFQNEAQLEKSRLLSDRFSAERPKGSFSTLEIQRTEQGDSAMYLCASSLAVSGNTYEQYFGPGTRLTVT.